This T cell receptor beta chain was sequenced for a study of blood T cell repertoires in COVID-19. Study-wide context: From T cells, B-cell-depleted T cells, or PBMCs came the material, which was cDNA or gDNA.

This clone was picked up one time. Recruits, aged about 18 to 95 years, lived in around 24 US areas. Self-reported history from a screening survey and questionnaire set each donor's cohort. In the original processing: Amplified reference gene primers provided the basis for estimating nucleated cell counts. Repertoires were generated with immunoSEQ multiplex PCR, while TCRdb's copy carries only in-frame clones and drops some. D and trimming were read from the DNA, whereas the V and J calls and clone size are those reported in that table. The data hold around 150,000 clones, with about 84% observed a single time. The sequencing sample was made of PBMCs or T cells enriched from blood (not recorded which). This clonotype was sampled from a man aged 40-49 years who had recovered from COVID-19.

The CDR3 bases are TGTGCTAGTGCCCCATCGACAGGGAGCAATGAGCAGTTCTTC. Translating it yields CASAPSTGSNEQFF. V gene TRBV12-5 combines with J gene TRBJ2-1; the match to TRBD1 covers 7 bases. V was pared by 7 bases and J by 6 bases, with 9 bases of the junction left unmatched. The CDR3 contains 14 residues. Germline CDR1 is LGHNT and CDR2 is FRNRAP.